The sequence of this TCR beta chain was determined in a study of CD8+ T cells in alopecia areata. Looking at the study overall: Treated patients took oral tofacitinib at 5 to 10 mg twice daily.

The sequencing template was cDNA reverse transcribed from extracted RNA. Sequencing was performed with immunoSEQ multiplex PCR; in TCRdb, only in-frame clones are kept and a portion is missing. The sample includes under 200,000 clones, around three fifths seen only once; the top ten take approximately 15%. Worth noting for this clone: Its antigen is currently unknown.

Study observations and caveats: Possibly because of HLA-related factors, TCR sharing was less clear across patients than in mice. Uncertainty remains about how baseline CD8+ expansion links to response, with one nonresponder. Many of the expanded lesional clones endured in scalp and blood while on tofacitinib.

As for treatment: oral pan-JAK inhibitor, 5-10 mg twice daily. CDR3 size: 13 residues. Per the germline V gene, CDR1 is GTSNPN and CDR2 is SVGIG (reference sequence). V dropped 6 bases and J dropped 4 bases, with 15 bases sitting between them. This chain links TRBV30 with TRBJ1-2, with a tentative D call TRBD1 (5 bases). This sequence originates from a human donor with alopecia areata. The material was CD4+ T cells sorted from blood, obtained at week 24, from a patient treated with tofacitinib. DNA for the CDR3: TGTGCCTGCCAGCCGGGACGGACCTATGGCTACACCTTC. Translation gives CACQPGRTYGYTF.